The sequence of this TCR beta chain was determined in a study of beta chain features in type 1 diabetes. The entirety of the isolated RNA underwent reverse transcription, so expressed TCRB transcripts were sequenced. Sequencing was performed with immunoSEQ multiplex PCR; in TCRdb, only in-frame clones are kept and a portion is missing. Among about 640,000 clones listed, around an eighth were seen once. Cell sorting via CD45RO/CCR7/CD25/CD127/CD95/CD27 was performed to obtain CD4+ naive, central memory, regulatory and stem cell-like memory cells. About this clone itself: What it binds is not known.

CDR1 and CDR2 (germline): MNHNY, SVGAGI (reference sequence). The CDR3 has 13 amino acids. Trimming removed 11 bases at V and 1 base at J, with 12 bases between. Regarding the study as a whole: In every one of the four CD4+ subsets, TCRB CDR3s were moderately but significantly shorter in Type 1 diabetes patients. TCRB rearrangement may or may not be influenced by HLA type; here this remained unresolved. More deletions and fewer insertions at VDJ junctions were seen in type 1 diabetes patients.

V is TRBV6-6 and J is TRBJ1-5; weak D call: TRBD1 (5 bases). This clonotype was sampled from a man under 40 with type 1 diabetes. The sequenced sample consisted of naive CD4+ T cells from blood. Here the CDR3 DNA reads TGTGCCGGCCAGGGTAAAAGCAATCAGCCCCAGCATTTT. It codes for CAGQGKSNQPQHF.